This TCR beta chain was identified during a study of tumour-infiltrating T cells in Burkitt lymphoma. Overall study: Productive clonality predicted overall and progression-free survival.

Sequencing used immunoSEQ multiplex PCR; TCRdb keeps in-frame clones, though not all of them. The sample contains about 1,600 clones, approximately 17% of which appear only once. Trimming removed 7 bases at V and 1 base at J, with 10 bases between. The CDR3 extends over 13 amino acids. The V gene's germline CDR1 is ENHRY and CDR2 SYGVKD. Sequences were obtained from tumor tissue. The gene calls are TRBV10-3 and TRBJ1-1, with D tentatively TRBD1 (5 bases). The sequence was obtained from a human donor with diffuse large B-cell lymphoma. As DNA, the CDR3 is TGTGCCATCACCCTTACAGGGAACACTGAAGCTTTCTTT. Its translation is CAITLTGNTEAFF.